This paragraph reports one TCR beta chain. Which antigen it targets is not known. Base qualities are not recorded, but no much larger clone differs from it by a single base. Libraries were constructed by the immunoSEQ multiplex PCR assay. The multiplex PCR relied on a mix of 60 forward primers for TCR Vbeta segments and 13 reverse primers for TCR Jbeta segments. The CDR3 region of rearranged TCR beta genes was amplified from genomic DNA by a multiplex PCR assay. On the Illumina HiSeq System, the amplified TCR beta libraries were sequenced as 87-base-pair reads. Turning to the authors' computational methods: A later analysis counted approximately 76 million unique TCR beta chains across the 650 to 700 repertoires, and roughly 9.9 million of these chains were shared by at least two donors. Raw reads were error-corrected and collapsed into unique sequences by a nearest-neighbor algorithm in which closely related sequences were merged to remove PCR and sequencing errors. To assign V, D and J gene segments, CDR3 sequences were aligned to IMGT reference sequences. For a sequence to be retained, at least a six-nucleotide match to both a V gene segment and a J gene segment was required. Rearrangements were classified as productive when the CDR3 lacked stop codons and remained in frame with V and J, and all other rearrangements were classified as non-productive. Following IMGT convention, CDR3 was defined as the stretch from the second conserved V-encoded cysteine to the conserved J-encoded phenylalanine. The earlier analysis of about 620 of the donors excluded sequences that lacked an unambiguous match to a single V gene segment. In an earlier analysis of 450 to 750 of the donors, a V segment was called functional when productive rearrangements were above 56.7%, and segregating when the standard deviation between donors exceeded 5%. A statistical classification framework was built to diagnose cytomegalovirus status from the catalog of TCR beta chain sequences. A later analysis assigned V and J genes by comparing TCR nucleotide sequences with IMGT/GENE-DB human TR gene sequences. A later analysis assigned CDR3 sequences and most-parsimonious VDJ recombination scenarios with the TCRdist pipeline. In a later analysis, each TCR beta chain was defined by its CDR3 amino acid sequence together with its V-gene family, and reads without a unique V-gene family were excluded. In a later analysis, fewer than 600 highly shared, low-generation-probability nucleotide sequences were removed to address suspected cross-contamination and a sequencing artifact. In a later analysis, a clonal expansion index was calculated for each public chain from normalized within-repertoire ranks of inferred template counts. In a later analysis, generation probabilities were computed using a VDJ recombination model fitted to out-of-frame rearrangements, and the results were checked against IGoR. In a later analysis, hypergeometric tests were used to score TCR-TCR, TCR-HLA and TCR-CMV co-occurrence, with a repertoire-size bias correction applied to TCR pairs. To estimate false discovery rates, a later analysis permuted the HLA or CMV assignments 20 times. A later analysis grouped co-occurring TCRs with DBSCAN, adding TCRdist sequence similarity when clustering within HLA-allele-positive subsets. Repertoires with fewer than 30,000 or more than 120,000 public chains were left out of co-occurrence clustering, as were roughly five repertoires with anomalous nucleotide sharing. In TCRdb, the immuneACCESS table is reduced to in-frame sequences with V and J assigned. These tables do not hold every clone; where another copy was compared, an unresolved V gene accounts for under half, and the others remain unexplained. For V, J and clone size, that table is used; D and trimming come from the DNA. The sample table lists roughly 120,000 clones, roughly 80% of them with a count of one. The top ten hold roughly 23% of the sample.

These data are taken from a study of cytomegalovirus exposure and HLA in healthy donors (dated by TCRdb to 2016 to 2017). The study in broad terms: An earlier analysis of under 600 of the donors reported 250 to 350 Gb of sequence data and some 100 million unique TCR beta sequences from some 180 million T cells. To predict cytomegalovirus infection status, the study brought together high-throughput TCR immunosequencing, statistical association of individual TCRs with disease status, and machine learning. In the later analysis, no new phenotypic data were used to find candidate immune exposures; instead, reliance was placed on TCR beta sequences and their occurrence across donors. Because of strong linkage in the cohort, roughly 5 DR-DQ haplotypes were treated as single units for association and clustering. Among the roughly 430 genotyped donors, under 90% belonged to the genetic ancestry cluster associated with self-reported Caucasian donors. The study aimed to test whether signatures of past pathogen exposure could be identified by cataloging public T cell receptors. A later analysis re-analyzed previously published TCR beta repertoires from roughly 630 donors and added high-resolution HLA genotyping to study TCR occurrence patterns. In an earlier analysis of over 550 of the donors, high-throughput TCR beta sequencing was used to judge whether each TCR beta V gene segment behaved as functional or pseudogenic. HLA typing included class I and class II loci at four-digit resolution. In addition to the first cohort of 666 subjects, a separate validation cohort of under 150 different subjects was used. An early release that covered more than 550 HLA-typed donors contained about 290 gigabases of sequencing data and tens of millions of unique TCR sequences. Every discovery cohort repertoire had been produced on one sequencing platform. The number of typed donors differed by locus: roughly 629-640 for A, B, C, DRB1 and DQB1; approximately 540 for DQA1; approximately 610 for DPA1; and around 470 for DPB1. A later genetic analysis used genome-wide SNP genotypes for about 65% of the roughly 670 donors, treating that subset as a discovery cohort. Among about 410 genotyped donors of the cohort, an average of approximately 240,000 unique TCR beta nucleotide sequences was sequenced per donor, of which roughly 18% were non-productive. Donor age, sex, ethnicity and CMV serostatus were compiled together with the repertoire data. Using immunosequencing, the study profiled T cell repertoires from approximately 700 subjects and related those repertoires to cytomegalovirus serostatus. What the research found in general, with its limitations: Over 15 rarely observed V segments, including chromosome 9 orphons, were excluded from the earlier analysis of approximately 500 of the donors because counts were too low. In a later analysis, most CMV-associated TCR beta chains were found to appear HLA-restricted, with HLA associations seemingly driven largely by CMV exposure. Across donors, most TCR sequences were observed very rarely, whereas some public TCRs were present in many individuals. Compared with equally common non-associated chains, HLA-associated TCR beta chains in a later analysis were more clonally expanded and had lower generation probabilities. Several of the top co-occurrence clusters appeared to be linked to parvovirus B19, influenza, CMV and Epstein-Barr virus, according to a later analysis. Compared with the 666-donor mean, donors in an Asian-associated ancestry cluster had fewer N-insertions in productive TCRs, according to a later genetic analysis. The classifier was reported to diagnose cytomegalovirus status with high specificity and sensitivity in both the original and validation cohorts. The authors suggested that the approach could potentially be generalized to other disease states and immunological phenotypes. Broadly in line with IMGT annotations, most TCR beta V segments showed up in productive rearrangements about 87% or about 30% of the time in an earlier analysis of some 590 of the donors. This cohort had only TCR beta chains sequenced, and the lack of alpha or paired-chain data limited which features could be detected. A further reported finding was that TCR beta sequences accurately predicted the HLA-A and HLA-B alleles for most subjects in the first cohort. In vitro tests confirmed that a few of the cytomegalovirus-associated TCR beta chains recognize cytomegalovirus antigens. A later genetic analysis associated a missense DCLRE1C variant with V-gene and J-gene trimming of TCR beta chains, and an independent cohort replicated the association. Linkage disequilibrium might explain the correlated functional status among segregating V segments, but an unknown experimental factor could not be excluded. Presence/absence analyses assumed roughly uniform sequencing depth across donors, an assumption that may not hold. Specific HLA alleles were associated with around 18,000 TCR beta sequences at a false discovery rate of 0.05 in a later analysis. Because some donors lacked HLA typing at each locus, the association tests relied only on the typed subset. When HLA alleles, especially DR and DQ, strongly co-occurred, TCR associations were difficult to assign to individual alleles. Some IMGT-functional V segments, including TRBV6-2 and TRBV6-3, could not be distinguished by the 87-base-pair reads and were therefore excluded. A cluster of highly shared sequence variants was judged likely to be a technical artifact of the sequencing pipeline. Immune exposure information for the cohort was limited to CMV serostatus. In a later analysis, the rate of TCR association differed among HLA loci, with DRB1 alleles having the most associated TCRs and HLA-C alleles having the fewest. In the study, some 160 TCR beta chains were listed as associated with cytomegalovirus.

V drops 3 bases and J drops 8 bases, leaving 20 bases in between. The cysteine opens and the phenylalanine closes a CDR3 of 16 amino acids. Of all the DNA, just the CDR3 is kept, 48 bases in frame from base 1. CDR1 and CDR2 were assigned from the germline V gene (reference sequence) as LNHDA and SQIVND. The cohort consisted of 670 or so healthy bone marrow donors. At the time of sampling, all cohort members were nominally healthy, though unrecorded immune exposures were likely present. The donor tested CMV seropositive, placing the donor among the roughly 300 seropositive members of the cohort. Each donor provided a peripheral blood sample, and peripheral blood mononuclear cells were used for TCR beta sequencing. Genomic DNA extraction from the blood cell samples was performed with the Qiagen DNeasy Blood Extraction Kit.

The sequenced material came from PBMCs. The chain uses TRBV19 and TRBJ1-5, and perhaps TRBD1 as D gene, on 5 matching bases. This receptor was taken from a young man in good health and CMV-seropositive. This receptor carries the CDR3 CASSILGGSVIEPQHF. At the DNA level, the sequence is TGTGCCAGTAGTATTTTGGGGGGGTCGGTAATCGAGCCCCAGCATTTT.